Presented here are 30 T cell receptor beta chains from one specimen sequenced in a study of CD8 T cells in ankylosing spondylitis (dated 2017 in TCRdb). Library preparation used 5' RACE. Sequencer: Illumina HiSeq 2500. TCRdb reran the public reads through fastp at Q25 and MiXCR, keeping productive beta chains. CDR3 protein sequences are deduplicated, and each keeps its most common genes and DNA. For this sample there are 300,000 to 350,000 distinct CDR3 sequences; around 10% appear just once. The ten largest account for roughly 9.2% of the sample. Sequenced material: blood, either unsorted or a sorted T cell fraction (not recorded which). The receptors were sampled from a female donor with ankylosing spondylitis or in good health (not recorded which).

In its sample, this clonotype was seen many times. The chain links TRBV20-1 to TRBJ1-2; D may be TRBD1 (5 bases). Trimming removed 5 bases from V and 6 bases from J, with 22 bases in between. CDR1 is DFQATT and CDR2 is SNEGSKA in the germline V gene (reference sequence). The CDR3 covers 15 residues. The CDR3 nucleotides read TGCAGTGCTTCTACCCCCCGGCGAAGGGGTGATGGCTACACCTTC. It codes for CSASTPRRRGDGYTF.

This clonotype has ten or more counts. The chain links TRBV7-2 to TRBJ2-2; 10 bases are shared with TRBD2. Trimming at V came to 5 bases and at J to 3 bases, leaving 6 bases not matched to a gene. The CDR3 has 16 residues. Germline CDR1 SGHTA, CDR2 FQGNSA. Here the CDR3 reads CASSTRTSGYTGELFF. CDR3 coding DNA: TGTGCCAGCAGCACCCGGACTAGCGGATACACCGGGGAGCTGTTTTTT.

This clonotype occurred many times. The J gene is TRBJ2-5, the V gene TRBV18; no firm D call. Germline V CDR1 and CDR2: KGHSH, LQKENI. Trimming took 4 bases from V and 3 from J, leaving 6 bases between them. The CDR3 has 12 residues. CDR3 nucleotides: TGTGCCAGCTCACGATCAGAAGAGACCCAGTACTTC. Translating gives CASSRSEETQYF.

Many counts were recorded for this clonotype. The rearrangement links TRBV7-9 to TRBJ1-5, with 7 positions matching TRBD1. The length of the CDR3 is 15 residues. Germline loops: CDR1 SEHNR, CDR2 FQNEAQ (reference sequence). J gave up 2 bases and V 5 bases, and 6 bases lay outside the gene matches. The CDR3 protein is CASSTSGGGNQPQHF. The CDR3 DNA follows: TGTGCCAGCAGCACATCAGGGGGAGGCAATCAGCCCCAGCATTTT. The full variable domain, with the rest looked up from reference TRBV7-9 and TRBJ1-5, is DTGVSQNPRHKITKRGQNVTFRCDPISEHNRLYWYRQTLGQGPEFLTYFQNEAQLEKSRLLSDRFSAERPKGSFSTLEIQRTEQGDSAMYLCASSTSGGGNQPQHFGDGTRLSIL.

The rearrangement links TRBV29-1 to TRBJ1-2; D call uncertain. Deletions cut 2 bases from V and 8 bases from J, with 18 bases between. Looked up from germline, CDR1 is SQVTM and CDR2 is ANQGSEA. This CDR3 is built from 14 residues. This CDR3 reads CSVEPPGVLGGYTF. CDR3 coding DNA: TGCAGCGTTGAACCGCCCGGTGTATTGGGCGGCTACACCTTC.

V usage is TRBV6-6 and J usage is TRBJ1-2; D unresolved. The ends were cut back, 3 bases at V and 6 bases at J, with 11 bases in the middle. The CDR3 runs to 13 residues. Per germline, CDR1 MNHNY and CDR2 SVGAGI (reference sequence). CDR3 region: CASSYNDRNGYTF. The DNA of the CDR3 is TGTGCCAGCAGTTATAATGATAGGAATGGCTACACCTTC.

There are many counts of this clonotype. The genes are TRBV20-1 and TRBJ2-7; 14 bases align to TRBD2. The CDR3 is 17 residues long. The germline V gene encodes CDR1 DFQATT and CDR2 SNEGSKA (reference sequence). V dropped 3 bases and J dropped 3; count of bases not matched to a gene: 10. DNA for the CDR3: TGCAGTGCTAGTGTAGGGACTAGCGGGAGAGCTTACTACGAGCAGTACTTC. This encodes CSASVGTSGRAYYEQYF.

This clonotype has a count of ten or more. V usage is TRBV4-2 and J usage is TRBJ2-1; D perhaps matches TRBD2 (6 bases). The ends were cut back, 0 bases at V and 7 bases at J, with 16 bases in the middle. The germline V gene encodes CDR1 LGHNA and CDR2 YNFKEQ. This CDR3 is built from 16 residues. The CDR3 region has the DNA TGTGCCAGCAGCCAAGATGGGGGGATTAGGAAAAATGAGCAGTTCTTC. Translated: CASSQDGGIRKNEQFF.

V is TRBV4-1 and J is TRBJ2-7; 10 bases map to TRBD1. V trimming: 1 base; J trimming: 1 base; junction bases outside the gene matches: 1. This CDR3 is 15 amino acids long. Per germline, CDR1 MGHRA and CDR2 YSYEKL. Here the CDR3 DNA reads TGCGCCAGCAGCCAAGGACAGGGGGCTTCCTACGAGCAGTACTTC. It codes for CASSQGQGASYEQYF.

This clonotype was seen repeatedly, ten times or more. The rearrangement joins TRBV28 to TRBJ2-7, with D tentatively TRBD1 (5 bases). Germline V gene sequence: CDR1 MDHEN, CDR2 SYDVKM. The CDR3 sequence is 15 residues long. Between the trimmed V and J ends, which lost 2 bases and 2 bases, there was a span of 13 bases. CDR3 DNA: TGTGCCAGCAGTTTAATATCCAGGGTGGCCTACGAGCAGTACTTC. Protein product: CASSLISRVAYEQYF.

This clonotype has at least ten counts. The J gene is TRBJ2-3, the V gene TRBV13; D may be TRBD1 (5 bases). This CDR3 is 15 amino acids long. Per germline, CDR1 PRHDT and CDR2 FYEKMQ (reference sequence). Trimming cost V 2 bases and J 3 bases, with 12 bases left between them. CDR3 sequence: CASSLPRKGTDTQYF. In nucleotides, the CDR3 is TGTGCCAGCAGCTTACCCCGGAAGGGGACAGATACGCAGTATTTT.

The table lists this clonotype with many counts. The chain carries TRBV11-2 and TRBJ2-3, with TRBD2 identical over 11 bases. CDR1 and CDR2 (germline): SGHAT, FQNNGV. The J segment lost 4 bases and the V segment lost 5 bases, leaving 14 bases of the junction unmatched. This CDR3 comprises 18 residues. CDR3 DNA: TGTGCCAGCAGCCTAGGGGTCCTAGCGGGAGGTCGCGCAGATACGCAGTATTTT. Its translation is CASSLGVLAGGRADTQYF.

In this sample, this clonotype turned up many times. The chain is built from TRBV30 and TRBJ1-6, with D uncertain. V lost 4 bases, J lost 10 bases, and 17 bases lay in between. Germline V lookup: CDR1 GTSNPN, CDR2 SVGIG (reference sequence). The CDR3 extends over 14 amino acids. The CDR3 region has the DNA TGTGCCTGGACTCCCCTTAAGGGAAACTCACCCCTCCACTTT. This sequence encodes CAWTPLKGNSPLHF.

V is TRBV7-2 and J is TRBJ2-1; 8 nucleotides match TRBD1. This CDR3 is 12 amino acids long. Germline V CDR1 and CDR2: SGHTA, FQGNSA. V trimming: 6 bases; J trimming: 10 bases; junction bases outside the gene matches: 5. The CDR3 region is CASSPDRGEQFF. DNA of the CDR3: TGTGCCAGCAGTCCCGACAGGGGAGAGCAGTTCTTC.

As to this clonotype: A much larger clone lies one base from this, so it may be a read error. The chain joins TRBV12-3 or TRBV12-4 to TRBJ2-7, with 8 bases identical to TRBD1. Trimming removed 4 bases from V and 3 bases from J; junction bases left unmatched: 8. The length of the CDR3 is 15 residues. The CDR3 coding sequence is TGTGCCAGCAGTTGTGTGACAGGGGTAAGCTACGAGCAGTACTTC. The encoded protein is CASSCVTGVSYEQYF.

This chain links TRBV6-6 with TRBJ1-2; tentative D call: TRBD1 (6 bases). CDR1 is MNHNY, CDR2 SVGAGI, per germline (reference sequence). Between the trimmed V and J ends, which lost 7 bases and 4 bases, there was a span of 13 bases. The CDR3 spans 13 residues. In nucleotides, the CDR3 is TGTGCCAGCAATACCGGACAGCCCTATGGCTACACCTTC. It encodes CASNTGQPYGYTF.

At least ten counts were recorded for this clonotype. The chain carries TRBV3-1 and TRBJ1-1; 8 nucleotides match TRBD1. CDR3 length: 16 amino acids. Germline V gene lookup returns CDR1 LGHDT and CDR2 YNNKEL (reference sequence). Trimming took 4 bases from V and 4 from J; bases not matched to a gene: 11. The CDR3 loop is CASSPLRQGAVTEAFF. CDR3 sequence (DNA): TGTGCCAGCAGCCCGCTCCGTCAGGGGGCGGTCACTGAAGCTTTCTTT.

This clonotype has a count of ten or more. The rearrangement joins TRBV29-1 to TRBJ2-3; unclear D gene. The V end was cut by 0 bases, the J end by 0 bases, with 13 bases between. CDR1 SQVTM and CDR2 ANQGSEA come from the germline V gene. The CDR3 consists of 16 residues. CDR3 sequence: CSVEDVAANSTDTQYF. CDR3 in DNA: TGCAGCGTTGAAGATGTGGCAGCGAATAGCACAGATACGCAGTATTTT.

This clonotype was detected ten times or more. The V and J genes are TRBV20-1 and TRBJ2-7; D not certain. V dropped 1 base and J dropped 5 bases, with 15 bases sitting between them. The CDR3 extends over 14 amino acids. Per germline, CDR1 DFQATT and CDR2 SNEGSKA (reference sequence). In DNA form, the CDR3 reads TGCAGTGCTAGAGGCAAAGGCGGAGTGAACGAGCAGTACTTC. Protein product: CSARGKGGVNEQYF.

This clonotype was detected many times. This rearrangement joins TRBV28 to TRBJ1-6; the D gene is possibly TRBD1 (6 bases). In germline, CDR1 is MDHEN, CDR2 SYDVKM. The CDR3 covers 17 residues. Trimming left V 6 bases short and J 2 bases short, with 17 bases between. CDR3 bases: TGTGCCAGCAGACTTACAGGGCATAGCGCCTATAATTCACCCCTCCACTTT. Protein: CASRLTGHSAYNSPLHF.

This clonotype was seen a few times. The chain links TRBV24-1 to TRBJ2-3; D gene unclear. CDR3 length: 13 amino acids. V lost 2 bases and J 7 bases, leaving 9 bases between the germline ends. Germline assignment: CDR1 KGHDR and CDR2 SFDVKD. The CDR3, as DNA: TGTGCCACCAGTGATTCCTTGCGACATACGCAGTATTTT. Its translation: CATSDSLRHTQYF.

The CDR3 sequence is CSARGTGMVYTF. CDR3 in DNA: TGCAGTGCCCGAGGGACGGGTATGGTCTACACCTTC. V is TRBV20-1 and J is TRBJ1-2; maybe TRBD1 (5 bases). CDR1 is DFQATT and CDR2 is SNEGSKA in the germline V gene (reference sequence). CDR3 size: 12 residues. V lost 6 bases and J 10 bases, leaving 18 bases between the germline ends.

V is TRBV19 and J is TRBJ1-5; the D is unclear. Germline loops: CDR1 LNHDA, CDR2 SQIVND (reference sequence). The V gene lost 6 bases and the J gene lost 3 bases, with 18 bases spanning the gap. This CDR3 has 16 residues. The CDR3 protein is CASRGLEGGNNQPQHF. DNA of the CDR3: TGTGCCAGTAGGGGGTTGGAAGGTGGGAACAATCAGCCCCAGCATTTT.

The rearrangement links TRBV5-1 to TRBJ2-1; the match to TRBD1 covers 8 bases. The CDR3 runs 15 residues. Looked up from germline, CDR1 is SGHRS and CDR2 is YFSETQ. With V trimmed by 3 bases and J by 6 bases, 8 bases remained unmatched. CDR3 nucleotides: TGCGCCAGCAGCTGGAACGGACAGGGATCCAATGAGCAGTTCTTC. As protein: CASSWNGQGSNEQFF.

This clonotype was counted between two and nine times. The chain combines TRBV11-1 with TRBJ2-1; 10 positions agree with TRBD2. J gave up 5 bases and V 6 bases, and 7 bases lay outside the gene matches. Germline CDR1 reads SGHAT; CDR2 reads FQDESV (reference sequence). CDR3 length: 15 residues. The CDR3 loop reads CASRPTSGADNEQFF. CDR3 nucleotides: TGTGCCAGCAGACCCACTAGCGGGGCTGACAATGAGCAGTTCTTC. Complete variable domain (other parts from reference TRBV11-1 and TRBJ2-1): EAEVAQSPRYKITEKSQAVAFWCDPISGHATLYWYRQILGQGPELLVQFQDESVVDDSQLPKDRFSAERLKGVDSTLKIQPAELGDSAMYLCASRPTSGADNEQFFGPGTRLTVL.

In this sample, this clonotype turned up many times. V and J are TRBV30 and TRBJ2-3; D gene ambiguous. From germline, CDR1 is GTSNPN and CDR2 SVGIG (reference sequence). V lost 3 bases, J lost 10 bases, and 20 bases lay in between. The CDR3 runs to 14 residues. The CDR3 spells CAWRMQAGRWAQYF. The CDR3 nucleotides read TGTGCCTGGAGAATGCAGGCCGGCCGGTGGGCGCAGTATTTT.

The sample holds many counts of this clonotype. The chain carries TRBV20-1 and TRBJ1-2; D remains ambiguous. This CDR3 contains 13 residues. Trimming took off 6 bases at V and 0 bases at J, with 11 bases between the two ends. The germline V gene encodes CDR1 DFQATT and CDR2 SNEGSKA (reference sequence). DNA of the CDR3: TGCAGTGCCGCGGACGGAACTAACTATGGCTACACCTTC. As protein: CSAADGTNYGYTF.

In this sample, this clonotype turned up many times. The V gene is TRBV4-1, the J gene TRBJ2-7, with a possible D match to TRBD1 (6 bases). Trimming cost V 2 bases and J 6 bases, with 17 bases left between them. The CDR3 has 15 residues. The germline V gene encodes CDR1 MGHRA and CDR2 YSYEKL. CDR3 sequence reads: CASSQLGAARAEQYF. The CDR3 DNA sequence: TGCGCCAGCAGCCAATTGGGGGCGGCAAGAGCCGAGCAGTACTTC.

A single count supports this clonotype. V and J are TRBV3-1 and TRBJ2-5; D call uncertain. V was clipped by 6 bases and J by 2 bases, with 13 bases between them. Germline CDR1 is LGHDT and CDR2 is YNNKEL (reference sequence). The CDR3 totals 14 residues. CDR3 sequence (DNA): TGTGCCAGCAGTCCTCCTTCTCTTCAAGAGACCCAGTACTTC. It is translated as CASSPPSLQETQYF.

This clonotype was observed at least ten times. The chain has TRBV20-1 and TRBJ2-1; 8 bases are a match to TRBD2. Germline CDR1 DFQATT, CDR2 SNEGSKA (reference sequence). Unmatched junction bases numbered 21, after V lost 5 bases and J lost 9 bases. CDR3 length: 17 amino acids. CDR3 sequence reads: CSAGPRGLDRLMGEQFF. For the CDR3, the DNA is TGCAGTGCTGGACCGCGGGGACTAGACAGGTTGATGGGTGAGCAGTTCTTC.